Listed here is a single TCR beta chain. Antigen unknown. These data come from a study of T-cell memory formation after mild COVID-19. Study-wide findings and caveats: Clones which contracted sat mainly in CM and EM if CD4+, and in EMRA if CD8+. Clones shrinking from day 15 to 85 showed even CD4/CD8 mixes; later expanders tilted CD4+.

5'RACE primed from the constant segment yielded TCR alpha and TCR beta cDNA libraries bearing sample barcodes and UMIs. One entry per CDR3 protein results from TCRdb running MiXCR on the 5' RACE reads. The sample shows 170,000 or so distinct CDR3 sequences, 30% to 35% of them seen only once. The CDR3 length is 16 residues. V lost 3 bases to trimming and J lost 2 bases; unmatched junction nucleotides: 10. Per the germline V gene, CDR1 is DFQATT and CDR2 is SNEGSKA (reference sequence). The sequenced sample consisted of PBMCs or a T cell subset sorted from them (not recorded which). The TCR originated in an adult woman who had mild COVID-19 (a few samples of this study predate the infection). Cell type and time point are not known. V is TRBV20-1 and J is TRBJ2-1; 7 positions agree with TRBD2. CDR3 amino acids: CSASDGGGATYNEQFF. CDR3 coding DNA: TGCAGTGCTAGCGACGGCGGGGGAGCAACCTACAATGAGCAGTTCTTC.